This TCR beta chain was recorded in a study of T cell changes during pregnancy in multiple sclerosis. TCRdb keeps only in-frame clones here, not all; method: immunoSEQ multiplex PCR. The table has over 45,000 clones, about 94% seen once; the top ten hold less than 3.5%. Germline values: CDR1 SGHTA, CDR2 FQGNSA. V lost 5 bases, J lost 2 bases, and 13 bases lay in between. The CDR3 is 15 amino acids. V usage is TRBV7-2 and J usage is TRBJ1-5, with a tentative D call TRBD1 (6 bases). The source was peripheral blood, collected in the third trimester of pregnancy. The receptor was derived from a female donor in good health, enrolled as a control in a pregnancy study. CDR3 sequence reads: CASSLSGDRNQPQHF. CDR3 nucleotides: TGTGCCAGCAGCCTATCAGGGGACCGCAATCAGCCCCAGCATTTT.